These 8 T cell receptor beta chains came from one sample sequenced in a study of T cells in Graves' hyperthyroidism and ophthalmopathy. RNA transcripts provided the source from which TCR beta CDR3 regions were amplified. HTBI primers were used for first-round RT-PCR of the TCR CDR3. TCRdb ran MiXCR on the multiplex PCR reads and lists one entry per CDR3 protein. The sample holds over 700,000 distinct CDR3 sequences, more than 30% seen once. Sequencing was done on a sample of blood. Every receptor here comes from a man between 18 and 29 years old with Graves' hyperthyroidism.

Regarding this clonotype: One end of the junction is discordant with germline, which a read error may explain. The rearrangement joins TRBV4-3 to TRBJ1-1; D is undetermined. CDR3 length: 13 amino acids. Germline V CDR1 and CDR2: LGHNA, YSLEER. The CDR3 here is CVSSQGGNTEAFF. CDR3 DNA sequence: TGCGTCAGCAGCCAAGGCGGGAACACTGAAGCTTTCTTT.

This chain joins TRBV7-2 and TRBJ1-2, with no clear D. The V end lost 1 base, the J end lost 8 bases, and 11 bases lay between the germline ends. Germline V gene lookup returns CDR1 SGHTA and CDR2 FQGNSA. The CDR3 covers 13 residues. CDR3 DNA sequence: TGTGCCAGCAGCTTAGGCGGCAGATCCGGCTACACCTTC. Encoded protein: CASSLGGRSGYTF.

This rearrangement joins TRBV5-6 to TRBJ2-3, with D possibly matching TRBD1 (6 bases). V lost 4 bases, J lost 5 bases, and 11 bases lay in between. The germline V gene has CDR1 SGHDT and CDR2 YYEEEE. The CDR3 contains 13 residues. In DNA, the CDR3 is TGTGCCAGCAGCGGATACAGGGTAGATACGCAGTATTTT. Translation gives CASSGYRVDTQYF.

As to this clonotype: Given a much more abundant clone one base away, this may be a read error. This chain links TRBV20-1 with TRBJ1-1; weak D call: TRBD1 (5 bases). The germline V and J ends were trimmed by 6 bases and 3 bases, with 14 bases remaining between them. Germline CDR1 is DFQATT and CDR2 is SNEGSKA (reference sequence). The CDR3 covers 13 residues. DNA for the CDR3: TGCAGTGCCACCAAGGGCAGGGACACTGAAGCTTTCTTT. It is translated as CSATKGRDTEAFF.

This clonotype was seen once. The V gene is TRBV5-1, the J gene TRBJ2-5, with 7 bases matching TRBD2. The V gene's germline CDR1 is SGHRS and CDR2 YFSETQ. CDR3 size: 12 residues. V lost 7 bases and J lost 11; bases outside the gene matches: 11. The CDR3 here is CASAGDGDTQYF. The CDR3 bases are TGCGCCAGCGCGGGGGATGGGGATACGCAGTACTTC.

This sequence joins TRBV19 and TRBJ1-3; no reliable D call. The CDR3 runs 15 residues. In germline, CDR1 is LNHDA, CDR2 SQIVND (reference sequence). V lost 10 bases and J lost 0, with 16 bases in between. The CDR3 reads CATYARRHSGNTIYF. CDR3 DNA: TGTGCCACCTATGCCAGACGACACTCTGGAAACACCATATATTTT.

Concerning this clonotype: A much larger clone lies a single base off, so this may be a read error. V usage is TRBV5-6 and J usage is TRBJ1-4; D is unclear. This CDR3 region has 12 residues. Per the germline V gene, CDR1 is SGHDT and CDR2 is YYEEEE. This CDR3 is CAGSLTARELFF. The CDR3 coding sequence is TGTGCCGGCAGTCTTACCGCGCGGGAACTGTTTTTT.

The table lists this clonotype with a few counts. CDR3 region: CASSSPPHYTEAFF. The CDR3 bases are TGTGCCAGCAGCTCTCCCCCACACTACACTGAAGCTTTCTTT. The genes are TRBV7-9 and TRBJ1-1, with D unclear. The V gene's germline CDR1 is SEHNR and CDR2 FQNEAQ (reference sequence). The ends were cut back, 4 bases at V and 3 bases at J, with 12 bases in the middle. This CDR3 has 14 amino acids.